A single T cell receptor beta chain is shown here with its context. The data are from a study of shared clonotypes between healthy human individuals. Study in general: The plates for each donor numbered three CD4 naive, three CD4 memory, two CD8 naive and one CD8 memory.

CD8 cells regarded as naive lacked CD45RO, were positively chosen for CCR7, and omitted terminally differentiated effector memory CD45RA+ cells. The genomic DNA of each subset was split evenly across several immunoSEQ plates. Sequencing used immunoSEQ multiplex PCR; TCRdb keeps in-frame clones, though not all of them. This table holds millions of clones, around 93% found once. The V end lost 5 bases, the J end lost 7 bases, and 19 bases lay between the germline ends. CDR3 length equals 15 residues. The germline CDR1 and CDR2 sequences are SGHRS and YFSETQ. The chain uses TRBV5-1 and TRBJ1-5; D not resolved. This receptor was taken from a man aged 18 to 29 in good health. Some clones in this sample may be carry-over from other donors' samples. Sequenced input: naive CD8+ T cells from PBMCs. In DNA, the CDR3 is TGCGCCAGCAGAGTCGGGGAGGGCCGCCACCAGCCCCAGCATTTT. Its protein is CASRVGEGRHQPQHF.